These T cell receptor beta chains were read from a single sample in a study of early T cells in non-severe SARS-CoV-2 infection. Via MiXCR, TCRdb re-called the 5' RACE reads, giving one row per CDR3 protein. The table records roughly 62,000 distinct CDR3 sequences, 7% to 8% of them present only once. The sequenced sample consisted of whole blood. These receptors originate from an adult who was a healthcare worker with PCR-confirmed SARS-CoV-2 infection or an uninfected control (not recorded which). CDR3s include the opening cysteine and the closing phenylalanine or tryptophan. Each record gives: J gene, V gene, D gene, clone size, CDR3 DNA, CDR3 protein. D genes are given only for firm matches. Clone size is given for some rows only: seen once, a few or many times, or a class if the clone is expanded.

TRBJ1-4 TRBV28 NA many TGTGCCAGCAGTCCCCCGGGGGCCGAGGAAAAACTGTTTTTT CASSPPGAEEKLFF
TRBJ2-2 TRBV30 NA few TGTGCCTGGAGCTGGCAGGGGAACACCGGGGAGCTGTTTTTT CAWSWQGNTGELFF
TRBJ2-2 TRBV28 NA few TGTGCCAGCAGAGGGGGGTCGGGCACCGGGGAGCTGTTTTTT CASRGGSGTGELFF
TRBJ2-7 TRBV18 NA NA TGTGCCAGCTCCTTCGGGCGCCCGCCCGCCGAGCAGTACTTC CASSFGRPPAEQYF
TRBJ2-3 TRBV2 TRBD2 NA TGTGCCAGCAGCTCTAACGGACTAGCGACAGATACGCAGTATTTT CASSSNGLATDTQYF
TRBJ2-7 TRBV7-3 TRBD2 many TGTGCCAGCAGCCGTAGCGGGAGCGGGATCGAGCAGTACTTC CASSRSGSGIEQYF
TRBJ2-7 TRBV29-1 TRBD2 NA TGCAGCGTTGCGGAACTAGCGGGCACCTACGAGCAGTACTTC CSVAELAGTYEQYF
TRBJ1-3 TRBV5-1 NA NA TGCGCCAGCAGCTTGTTGCAGGGAAGCTCTGGAAACACCATATATTTT CASSLLQGSSGNTIYF
TRBJ2-3 TRBV20-1 TRBD1 few TGCAGTGCCAGCCGGGAACCGGGACAGGCTAGCACAGATACGCAGTATTTT CSASREPGQASTDTQYF
TRBJ1-6 TRBV12-3/TRBV12-4 TRBD1 NA TGTGCCACCACAGGGGGAAGGAATTCACCCCTCCACTTT CATTGGRNSPLHF
TRBJ2-3 TRBV28 TRBD1 NA TGTGCCAGCAGGCCCGGACAGGGCACGCAGTATTTT CASRPGQGTQYF
TRBJ2-1 TRBV7-9 NA many TGTGCCAGCAGCCTGACCGGCTATGAGCAGTTCTTC CASSLTGYEQFF
TRBJ2-7 TRBV28 TRBD2 few TGTGCCAGCAAACTGGGCCTAGCGGCCCACGAGCAGTACTTC CASKLGLAAHEQYF
TRBJ2-7 TRBV20-1 TRBD2 NA TGCAGTGCCGATGGACTAGCGGATTCCATACGAGGGCAGTACTTC CSADGLADSIRGQYF
TRBJ1-2 TRBV5-4 NA NA TGTGCCAGCAGCCGCCGGGGGGGCCAAGGTGGCTACACCTTC CASSRRGGQGGYTF
TRBJ2-1 TRBV9 TRBD1 NA TGTGCCAGCACCCCATCGGGACAGGGGACGGATGAGCAGTTCTTC CASTPSGQGTDEQFF
TRBJ2-7 TRBV29-1 TRBD2 few TGCAGCGTTGAGACTAGCGGCTACGAGCAGTACTTC CSVETSGYEQYF
TRBJ2-5 TRBV7-9 NA NA TGTGCCAGCAGCTTAGGGCCTCGCATCCAAGAGACCCAGTACTTC CASSLGPRIQETQYF
TRBJ2-7 TRBV18 NA NA TGTGCCAGCTCACCATCGTGGGACCGGCCCTACGAGCAGTACTTC CASSPSWDRPYEQYF